This is a list of T cell receptor beta chains from one sample in a study of OX40 agonist ivuxolimab in advanced cancers. Generated by immunoSEQ multiplex PCR, the TCRdb table keeps only in-frame clones and is missing some. The sample carries over 45,000 clones, 83% recorded once. Sequencing was performed on CD4+ or CD8+ T cells sorted from blood, taken in a trial of the OX40 agonist ivuxolimab. These TCRs come from an adult with an advanced solid tumor such as melanoma, head and neck, liver or kidney cancer. Both conserved end residues are part of each CDR3. D genes are given only for firm matches. The size field is filled for only some rows; it gives once, few, many or a size class.

D gene	V gene	clone size	J gene	CDR3 length	CDR3 DNA	CDR3 protein
NA	TRBV9	NA	TRBJ2-3	15	TGTGCCAGCAGCGTAGCTACGGGGCACACAGATACGCAGTATTTT	CASSVATGHTDTQYF
NA	TRBV30	NA	TRBJ2-5	13	TGTGCCTGGGGGGGGACCGGACAAGAGACCCAGTACTTC	CAWGGTGQETQYF
NA	TRBV29-1	NA	TRBJ1-1	10	TGCAGCGTGCGGGACACTGAAGCTTTCTTT	CSVRDTEAFF
TRBD1	TRBV7-9	once	TRBJ1-2	15	TGTGCCAGCAGCTTAGTCGGACAGGGGCCGAATGGCTACACCTTC	CASSLVGQGPNGYTF
NA	TRBV2	NA	TRBJ2-7	12	TGTGCCAGCAGTAGACAGGCCTACGAGCAGTACTTC	CASSRQAYEQYF
NA	TRBV14	NA	TRBJ1-2	13	TGTGCCAGCAGCCAAGCAAGGGGTGGTGGCTACACCTTC	CASSQARGGGYTF
TRBD1	TRBV6-5	NA	TRBJ2-7	14	TGTGCCAGCAAACGGACAGGGCCGACCTACGAGCAGTACTTC	CASKRTGPTYEQYF
NA	TRBV2	NA	TRBJ2-3	12	TGTGCCTGTCAACTACTGGGGGATACGCAGTATTTT	CACQLLGDTQYF
NA	TRBV6-5	NA	TRBJ1-6	12	TGTGCCAGCAGTGACGTCTCCTCACCCCTCCACTTT	CASSDVSSPLHF
NA	TRBV25-1	NA	TRBJ1-4	13	TGTGCCAGCAAGGGACGGTCTAATGAAAAACTGTTTTTT	CASKGRSNEKLFF
TRBD1	TRBV15	NA	TRBJ1-2	14	TGTGCCACCAGCCGGGGACAGGGGGCCTATGGCTACACCTTC	CATSRGQGAYGYTF
NA	TRBV6-1	NA	TRBJ2-1	15	TGTGCCAGCAGTCTTACAGGGACCTCCTACAATGAGCAGTTCTTC	CASSLTGTSYNEQFF
NA	TRBV11-2	NA	TRBJ2-1	15	TGTGCCAGCAGCTTAGTTCTGGGAGTGGTGAGTGAGCAGTTCTTC	CASSLVLGVVSEQFF
TRBD2	TRBV7-8	NA	TRBJ2-1	15	TGTGCCAGCAGCTTAGGCGGGACTAGAAACAATGAGCAGTTCTTC	CASSLGGTRNNEQFF
TRBD2	TRBV5-1	once	TRBJ2-1	12	TGCGCCAGCAGCTTGCGGGAGGGTGAGCAGTTCTTC	CASSLREGEQFF
NA	TRBV27	few	TRBJ2-3	15	TGTGCCAGCAGTCCCTTCGACAGGTTTGCTGATACGCAGTATTTT	CASSPFDRFADTQYF
NA	TRBV5-1	NA	TRBJ2-2	17	TGCGCCAGCAGCCCGCTTCGGGGGAGGACTAACACCGGGGAGCTGTTTTTT	CASSPLRGRTNTGELFF